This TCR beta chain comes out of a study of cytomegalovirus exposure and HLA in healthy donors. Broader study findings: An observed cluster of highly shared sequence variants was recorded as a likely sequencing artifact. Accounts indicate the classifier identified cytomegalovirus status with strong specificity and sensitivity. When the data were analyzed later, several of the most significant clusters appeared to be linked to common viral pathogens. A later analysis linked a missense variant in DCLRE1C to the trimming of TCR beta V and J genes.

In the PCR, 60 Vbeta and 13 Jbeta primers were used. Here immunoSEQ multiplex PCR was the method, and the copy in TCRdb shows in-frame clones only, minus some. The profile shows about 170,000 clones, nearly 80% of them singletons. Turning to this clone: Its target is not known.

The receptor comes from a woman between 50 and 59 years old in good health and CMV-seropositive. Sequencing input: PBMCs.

The CDR3 nucleotides read TGCGCCAGCAGCGACAGGGGGAACACCGGGGAGCTGTTTTTT. This encodes CASSDRGNTGELFF. This chain links TRBV4-1 with TRBJ2-2, with 8 nucleotides matching TRBD1. The V gene end was trimmed by 5 bases and the J gene end by 1 base; junction bases not matched to a gene: 0. The CDR3 extends over 14 amino acids. CDR1 and CDR2 (germline): MGHRA, YSYEKL.